The present T cell receptor (beta chain) was sequenced within a study of graft-versus-host responses after intestinal transplantation. Study overall: Recipients obtained multivisceral, liver-intestinal, or isolated intestinal transplants. Anti-thymocyte globulin induction preceded three to four years of tacrolimus and steroid maintenance in all recipients.

With regard to this clone: What it binds is not known.

Study-wide points: Patients who carried graft-donor T cell macrochimerism also had high graft-versus-host to host-versus-graft clonal ratios in their allografts. Analysis identified GvH clones in recipient marrow, with some appearing first in ileum or blood.

Generated by immunoSEQ multiplex PCR, the TCRdb table keeps only in-frame clones and is missing some. In the table there are tens of thousands of clones, about 87% of which are singletons. The CDR3 is 15 residues long. Germline V lookup: CDR1 GTSNPN, CDR2 SVGIG (reference sequence). V was pared by 2 bases and J by 9 bases, with 10 bases of the junction left unmatched. J is TRBJ2-1 and V is TRBV30, with TRBD1 identical over 10 bases. This TCR was recovered from a human patient who received an intestinal transplant, so some T cells may come from the graft donor. The sample consisted of PBMCs, taken 26 days after transplant. CDR3 sequence reads: CAWSFRRQGAGEQFF. CDR3 sequence (DNA): TGTGCCTGGAGTTTCCGGAGACAGGGGGCTGGTGAGCAGTTCTTC.